The present T cell receptor (beta chain) was sequenced within a study of blood T cell repertoires in COVID-19. Study in general: From the United States, Italy and Spain came samples of acute and convalescent COVID-19. The cDNA or gDNA used as material had been derived from T cells, B-cell-depleted T cells, or PBMCs.

Original handling: Scientists estimated how many nucleated cells there were by amplifying reference gene primers. Measured with immunoSEQ multiplex PCR; TCRdb has only the in-frame clones, and not every one. D and trimming come from the DNA, and the V and J calls and clone size come from that table. This sample has some 200,000 clones, with roughly four fifths found just once. Trimming took off 5 bases at V and 2 bases at J, with 16 bases between the two ends. CDR1 and CDR2 from the germline V gene are LGHDT and YNNKEL (reference sequence). The CDR3 runs 15 residues. The chain has TRBV3-1 (or the pseudogene TRBV3-2) and TRBJ2-7, with D maybe TRBD1 (5 bases). The receptor comes from a young man with active or convalescent COVID-19. Sequenced input: peripheral blood. The DNA for the CDR3 is TGTGCCAGCAGCGCGCCAGGGCAAATAACCTACGAGCAGTACTTC. Translated, it gives CASSAPGQITYEQYF.